The 16 T cell receptor beta chains below were found in one sample sequenced in a study of OX40 agonist ivuxolimab in advanced cancers. Profiling relied on immunoSEQ multiplex PCR, and the TCRdb table lists in-frame clones only, not all of them. The sample consists of about 48,000 clones, approximately 78% of them appearing once. Specimen: CD4+ or CD8+ T cells sorted from blood, collected in a trial of the OX40 agonist ivuxolimab. Receptor source: an adult with an advanced solid tumor such as melanoma, head and neck, liver or kidney cancer.

The V and J genes are TRBV5-6 and TRBJ1-4; D remains ambiguous. Deletions cut 7 bases from V and 0 bases from J, with 7 bases between. The V gene's germline CDR1 is SGHDT and CDR2 YYEEEE. The CDR3 has 13 amino acids. The CDR3 nucleotides read TGTGCCAGCGGGTGGGCAACTAATGAAAAACTGTTTTTT. Amino acid sequence: CASGWATNEKLFF.

V gene TRBV5-1 combines with J gene TRBJ2-1, with 10 bases that match TRBD2. In germline, CDR1 is SGHRS, CDR2 YFSETQ. Trimming cost V 1 base and J 9 bases; bases outside gene matches: 16. There are 18 residues in the CDR3. The CDR3 region has the DNA TGCGCCAGCAGCTTGACGGTCTTAGAGCGGGAGGGCACAGGTGAGCAGTTCTTC. Protein sequence: CASSLTVLEREGTGEQFF.

This clone was seen a handful of times. This sequence joins TRBV2 and TRBJ2-7, with a tentative D call TRBD2 (7 bases). This CDR3 contains 17 residues. The germline CDR1 and CDR2 sequences are SNHLY and FYNNEI. The V gene lost 2 bases and the J gene lost 3 bases, with 20 bases spanning the gap. CDR3 loop: CASSELGRAGANYEQYF. CDR3 bases: TGTGCCAGCAGTGAATTGGGGCGGGCGGGGGCAAACTACGAGCAGTACTTC.

This clone was counted a few times. This chain joins TRBV2 and TRBJ1-2, with no clear D. V was trimmed by 2 bases and J by 4 bases, leaving 8 bases between them. The CDR3 covers 13 residues. CDR1 is SNHLY, CDR2 FYNNEI, per germline. As DNA, the CDR3 is TGTGCCAGCAGTGAAAACACCGCCTATGGCTACACCTTC. This sequence encodes CASSENTAYGYTF.

The rearrangement links TRBV16 to TRBJ2-1; D remains unclear. The CDR3 sequence is 17 residues long. Germline V gene lookup returns CDR1 KGHSY and CDR2 FQNENV. V lost 2 bases, J lost 1 base, and 15 bases lay in between. CDR3 amino acids: CASSQRLRRESYNEQFF. The CDR3 DNA reads as TGTGCCAGCAGCCAAAGGTTAAGGCGCGAATCCTACAATGAGCAGTTCTTC. The complete variable domain, with remaining parts taken from reference TRBV16 and TRBJ2-1, reads GEEVAQTPKHLVRGEGQKAKLYCAPIKGHSYVFWYQQVLKNEFKFLISFQNENVFDETGMPKERFSAKCLPNSPCSLEIQATKLEDSAVYFCASSQRLRRESYNEQFFGPGTRLTVL.

The sample holds a few counts of this clone. The chain combines TRBV7-9 with TRBJ2-1; D remains unclear. CDR3 length equals 17 residues. The germline gives CDR1 SEHNR, CDR2 FQNEAQ (reference sequence). V was cut by 5 bases and J by 0 bases, with 17 bases left in between. The CDR3 region is CASSPPPRSRSYNEQFF. For the CDR3, the DNA is TGTGCCAGCAGCCCCCCCCCGAGATCCCGCTCCTACAATGAGCAGTTCTTC. Together with reference TRBV7-9 and TRBJ2-1, the CDR3 gives the full variable domain: DTGVSQNPRHKITKRGQNVTFRCDPISEHNRLYWYRQTLGQGPEFLTYFQNEAQLEKSRLLSDRFSAERPKGSFSTLEIQRTEQGDSAMYLCASSPPPRSRSYNEQFFGPGTRLTVL.

The chain is built from TRBV19 and TRBJ2-5; 10 bases are shared with TRBD2. V lost 6 bases, J lost 0 bases, and 4 bases stayed unmatched. The CDR3 runs to 15 residues. The germline V gene encodes CDR1 LNHDA and CDR2 SQIVND (reference sequence). The CDR3 loop is CASSRTSGNQETQYF. The CDR3 DNA reads as TGTGCCAGTAGCAGGACTAGCGGAAACCAAGAGACCCAGTACTTC.

This clone qualifies as medium-sized (0.01 to 0.1%). The V and J genes are TRBV6-5 and TRBJ2-1; D remains ambiguous. Trimming shortened V by 6 bases and J by 3 bases, and 15 bases separated the two germline ends. CDR3 length equals 15 residues. CDR1 is MNHEY, CDR2 SVGAGI, per germline. The CDR3 is CASSPGDPSYNEQFF. The CDR3 DNA sequence: TGTGCCAGCAGCCCCGGCGATCCGAGCTACAATGAGCAGTTCTTC.

This chain connects TRBV18 to TRBJ2-2; 8 bases match TRBD2. CDR1 is KGHSH, CDR2 LQKENI, per germline. CDR3 length: 17 amino acids. The junction had 9 bases not matched to a gene; V was cut back by 2 bases and J by 4 bases. CDR3 nucleotides: TGTGCCAGCTCACCAGAGTTACTAGCGGTAGCCACCGGGGAGCTGTTTTTT. Amino acid sequence: CASSPELLAVATGELFF. Combining the CDR3 with reference TRBV18 and TRBJ2-2 gives the whole variable domain NAGVMQNPRHLVRRRGQEARLRCSPMKGHSHVYWYRQLPEEGLKFMVYLQKENIIDESGMPKERFSAEFPKEGPSILRIQQVVRGDSAAYFCASSPELLAVATGELFFGEGSRLTVL.

This chain connects TRBV10-2 to TRBJ2-2; no clear D gene. V lost 0 bases, J lost 5 bases, and 7 bases lay in between. The CDR3 sequence is 14 residues long. Germline CDR1 and CDR2: WSHSY and SAAADI. This CDR3 reads CASSESPETGELFF. The CDR3 nucleotides read TGCGCCAGCAGTGAGTCTCCCGAAACCGGGGAGCTGTTTTTT.

This chain connects TRBV11-2 to TRBJ1-2, with D tentatively TRBD1 (5 bases). CDR3 length equals 14 residues. Germline CDR1 and CDR2: SGHAT and FQNNGV. V lost 6 bases and J 2 bases, leaving 13 bases between the germline ends. CDR3: CASRSDSGNYGYTF. The CDR3 nucleotides are TGTGCCAGCAGATCCGATTCAGGGAACTATGGCTACACCTTC.

V is TRBV19 and J is TRBJ1-1; D call uncertain. The germline gives CDR1 LNHDA, CDR2 SQIVND (reference sequence). Trimming took 2 bases from V and 0 from J, leaving 10 bases between them. This CDR3 has 15 amino acids. The CDR3: CASSIFGGMNTEAFF. Here the CDR3 DNA reads TGTGCCAGTAGTATATTCGGCGGGATGAACACTGAAGCTTTCTTT.

The chain employs TRBV7-2 and TRBJ2-7; 12 nucleotides line up with TRBD2. Germline lookup yields CDR1 SGHTA and CDR2 FQGNSA. V was pared by 5 bases and J by 6 bases, with 5 bases of the junction left unmatched. This CDR3 has 14 amino acids. The CDR3 DNA is TGTGCCAGCAGCCCCGGGACTAGCGGGCTCGAGCAGTACTTC. Translating gives CASSPGTSGLEQYF.

The chain recombines TRBV2 with TRBJ2-1; D is unclear. Per the germline V gene, CDR1 is SNHLY and CDR2 is FYNNEI. The CDR3 runs 13 residues. With 6 bases removed from V and 6 bases from J, the gap between germline ends came to 12 bases. CDR3 coding DNA: TGTGCCAGCAGCAAGTATTTGGGCAATGAGCAGTTCTTC. Protein sequence: CASSKYLGNEQFF. The full variable domain, completed using reference TRBV2 and TRBJ2-1, is EPEVTQTPSHQVTQMGQEVILRCVPISNHLYFYWYRQILGQKVEFLVSFYNNEISEKSEIFDDQFSVERPDGSNFTLKIRSTKLEDSAMYFCASSKYLGNEQFFGPGTRLTVL.

The chain has TRBV7-6 and TRBJ2-7; 14 nucleotides align to TRBD2. The CDR3 loop spans 16 amino acids. Germline V gives CDR1 SGHVS, CDR2 FNYEAQ. With 4 bases clipped from V and 5 bases from J, the junction kept 7 bases outside the gene matches. CDR3 DNA: TGTGCCAGCAGCTCTGGGACTAGCGGGAGAGAAAACGAGCAGTACTTC. Translated: CASSSGTSGRENEQYF.

This clone was observed a single time. The CDR3 DNA is TGTGCCAGCACTCAAGTAAGGGGGAACGAGCAGTACTTC. Amino acid sequence: CASTQVRGNEQYF. The chain uses TRBV2 and TRBJ2-7, with a tentative D call TRBD1 (6 bases). Germline V gene lookup returns CDR1 SNHLY and CDR2 FYNNEI. The CDR3 has 13 amino acids. V was pared by 7 bases and J by 5 bases, with 15 bases between.